This is a list of T cell receptor beta chains from one sample in a study of T cells in Graves' hyperthyroidism and ophthalmopathy. One entry per CDR3 protein, called by TCRdb with MiXCR from the multiplex PCR reads. The table lists 300,000 to 350,000 distinct CDR3 sequences, 15% to 20% of them singletons. The sequenced material came from blood. All receptors derive from a woman between 45 and 60 years old with Graves' hyperthyroidism. The CDR3 runs from the conserved cysteine through the conserved F or W. The D gene is left open where the match is weak. Not all rows give a size; the values are once, few, many and, for expanded clones, a class.

abundance,v_gene,j_gene,d_gene,CDR3nt,CDR3aa
.,TRBV5-4,TRBJ1-1,.,TGTGCCAGCAGCGGGGGGGATGGGAACACTGAAGCTTTCTTT,CASSGGDGNTEAFF
.,TRBV6-1,TRBJ2-1,.,TGTGCCAGCACCGAATACCGGGTCGAGCAGTTCTTC,CASTEYRVEQFF
many,TRBV5-1,TRBJ2-1,TRBD1,TGCGCCAGCAGGTTTACCGGGACAGGGGGAATTAGTGAGCAGTTCTTC,CASRFTGTGGISEQFF
few,TRBV20-1,TRBJ2-7,.,TGCAGTGCTAGAGATCCCAGGGCGCTGAGCTACGAGCAGTACTTC,CSARDPRALSYEQYF
few,TRBV29-1,TRBJ1-1,TRBD1,TGCAGCGTTGAAGGCAGGGGCCCAGGGGGAATGACTGAAGCTTTCTTT,CSVEGRGPGGMTEAFF
many,TRBV6-2/TRBV6-3,TRBJ1-5,TRBD1,TGTGCCAGCAGGCGCGACAGGGCCCCTTATGGCAATCAGCCCCAGCATTTT,CASRRDRAPYGNQPQHF
few,TRBV12-3/TRBV12-4,TRBJ2-7,.,TGTGCCAGCAGTTTAATACTATCGAACGAGCAGTACTTC,CASSLILSNEQYF
few,TRBV27,TRBJ1-3,.,TGTGCCAGCAGTTCCGCGGGTGCGGGGGGAAACACCATATATTTT,CASSSAGAGGNTIYF
many,TRBV11-2,TRBJ2-1,TRBD2,TGTGCCAGCAGAGGATTTTCGCCTAGCGGGAGATACAATGAGCAGTTCTTC,CASRGFSPSGRYNEQFF
many,TRBV20-1,TRBJ2-3,TRBD2,TGCAGTGCCCTTGGGGGGGTGGGCAATACGCAGTATTTT,CSALGGVGNTQYF
.,TRBV5-4,TRBJ2-3,.,TGTGCCAGCAGCTCCGCCGACAGCCTGCTCACAGATACGCAGTATTTT,CASSSADSLLTDTQYF
many,TRBV2,TRBJ2-3,.,TGTGCCAGCAGTGAACCACGGTCCCCCAGCACAGATACGCAGTATTTT,CASSEPRSPSTDTQYF
many,TRBV6-1,TRBJ2-3,.,TGTGCCAGCAAACCTTACAATAGGGATACGCAGTATTTT,CASKPYNRDTQYF
few,TRBV5-1,TRBJ2-5,TRBD2,TGCGCCAGCAGCTTGGGACTAGCGGGACCAGAGACCCAGTACTTC,CASSLGLAGPETQYF
few,TRBV7-6,TRBJ2-2,.,TGTGCCAGCAGCTTAGTTTCAGGGAACACCGGGGAGCTGTTTTTT,CASSLVSGNTGELFF
.,TRBV6-2/TRBV6-3,TRBJ2-4,TRBD2,TGTGCCAGCAGTAATAGCGGGGGGGCCCTCCGTTGGGCCAAAAACATTCAGTACTTC,CASSNSGGALRWAKNIQYF
few,TRBV7-8,TRBJ2-1,.,TGTGCCAGCAGCTTAGTTGGAAACCAGCACAATGAGCAGTTCTTC,CASSLVGNQHNEQFF
many,TRBV3-1,TRBJ2-7,.,TGTGCCAGCAGCCAGAGGGGTACCGTCCCTTACGAGCAGTACTTC,CASSQRGTVPYEQYF
.,TRBV20-1,TRBJ1-6,.,TGCAGTGCCCACGATACAGGGAGCTCCTATAATTCACCCCTCCACTTT,CSAHDTGSSYNSPLHF
few,TRBV27,TRBJ1-5,TRBD1,TGTGCCAGCAGCTACAGGGGCCACAATCAGCCCCAGCATTTT,CASSYRGHNQPQHF
many,TRBV20-1,TRBJ2-3,TRBD2,TGCAGTGCTAGGCGCAGCAGGCTAGCGGGAGGAATAGATACGCAGTATTTT,CSARRSRLAGGIDTQYF
many,TRBV6-1,TRBJ1-1,TRBD1,TGTGCCAGCAGTGTTAACAGGGGGGCCGACACTGAAGCTTTCTTT,CASSVNRGADTEAFF